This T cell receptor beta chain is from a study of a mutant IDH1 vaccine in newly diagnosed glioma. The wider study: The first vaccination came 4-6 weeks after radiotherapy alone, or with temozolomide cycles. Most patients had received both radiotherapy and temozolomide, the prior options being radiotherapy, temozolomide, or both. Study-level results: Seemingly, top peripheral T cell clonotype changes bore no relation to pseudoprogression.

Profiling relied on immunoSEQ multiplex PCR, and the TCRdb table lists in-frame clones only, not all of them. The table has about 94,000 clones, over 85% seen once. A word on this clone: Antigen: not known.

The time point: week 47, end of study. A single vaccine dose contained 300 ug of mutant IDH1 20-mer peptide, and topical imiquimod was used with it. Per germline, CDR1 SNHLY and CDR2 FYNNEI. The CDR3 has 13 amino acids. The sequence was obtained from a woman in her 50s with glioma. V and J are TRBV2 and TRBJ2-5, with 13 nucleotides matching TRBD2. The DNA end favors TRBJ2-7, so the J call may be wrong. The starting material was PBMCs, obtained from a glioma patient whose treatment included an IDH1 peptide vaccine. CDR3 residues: CASQTSGRYEQYF. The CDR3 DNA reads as TGTGCCAGCCAGACTAGCGGGAGGTACGAGCAGTACTTC.